Listed below are T cell receptor beta chains from one sample, sequenced in a study of OX40 agonist ivuxolimab in advanced cancers. Generated by immunoSEQ multiplex PCR, the TCRdb table keeps only in-frame clones and is missing some. The table lists fewer than 20,000 clones, more than 65% of them singletons. Sequencing used CD4+ or CD8+ T cells sorted from blood, obtained in a trial of the OX40 agonist ivuxolimab. Receptors originate from an adult with an advanced solid tumor such as melanoma, head and neck, liver or kidney cancer. Both conserved end residues are part of each CDR3. D genes are given only for firm matches. Where a row states a size, it is once, few, many or the class of an expanded clone; other rows omit it.

D,V,J,size,DNA,CDR3
NA,TRBV19,TRBJ2-7,NA,TGTGCCAGTAGTGCAAGTATTTACGACGAGCAGTACTTC,CASSASIYDEQYF
TRBD2,TRBV2,TRBJ2-7,few,TGTGCCAGCCGGACTAGCTCCTACGAGCAGTACTTC,CASRTSSYEQYF
TRBD2,TRBV27,TRBJ2-5,few,TGTGCCAGCTGCAGACTAGCGGGAGCTTGGGAGACCCAGTACTTC,CASCRLAGAWETQYF
NA,TRBV28,TRBJ1-2,medium-sized,TGTGCCAGCAGCCCTCGGGGGGCAGGGTACTACTATGGCTACACCTTC,CASSPRGAGYYYGYTF
TRBD1,TRBV27,TRBJ2-3,NA,TGTGCCAGCAGTTCCGGACAGGGCACAGATACGCAGTATTTT,CASSSGQGTDTQYF
NA,TRBV28,TRBJ2-6,once,TGTGCCAGCAGTTTTGCACGAGACCCCTCTGGGGCCAACGTCCTGACTTTC,CASSFARDPSGANVLTF
NA,TRBV4-1,TRBJ2-7,NA,TGCGCCAGCAGCCAAGATCGGGGAGGAGGGGCCTACGAGCAGTACTTC,CASSQDRGGGAYEQYF
TRBD2,TRBV7-2,TRBJ2-7,NA,TGTGCCAGCAGCTTAAACAGACTAGCGGGAGGCGAGCAGTACTTC,CASSLNRLAGGEQYF
NA,TRBV27,TRBJ1-1,NA,TGTGCCAGCAGTTTCGTCGGCCGCCCCTCTGAAGCTTTCTTT,CASSFVGRPSEAFF
NA,TRBV7-6,TRBJ1-3,NA,TGTGCCAGCAGCGACACAACGAGGGGGTCTGGAAACACCATATATTTT,CASSDTTRGSGNTIYF
NA,TRBV28,TRBJ1-5,NA,TGTGCCAGCAGTCCCCGGGGTGTGCCCCAGCATTTT,CASSPRGVPQHF
TRBD2,TRBV10-1,TRBJ2-7,medium-sized,TGCGCCAGCAGTGGACTAGCGGGAGGACTGTACTTC,CASSGLAGGLYF
TRBD2,TRBV5-1,TRBJ2-1,NA,TGCGCCAGCAGCTTGGAGGTAGCGGGAGGGCCTTCCGCCGATGAGCAGTTCTTC,CASSLEVAGGPSADEQFF
TRBD1,TRBV13,TRBJ1-2,NA,TGTGCCAGCAGCTTGACAGGGGGCGGTGGCTACACCTTC,CASSLTGGGGYTF
NA,TRBV6-1,TRBJ2-7,NA,TGTGCCAGCAGTAAGTTTAGGACGGAGACCTACGAGCAGTACTTC,CASSKFRTETYEQYF
NA,TRBV15,TRBJ1-1,few,TGTGCCACCAGCAGAAATTCGGAGAACACTGAAGCTTTCTTT,CATSRNSENTEAFF
NA,TRBV27,TRBJ2-7,medium-sized,TGTGCCAGCGGAGACGGGAGTGTCAACGAGCAGTACTTC,CASGDGSVNEQYF
TRBD1,TRBV10-3,TRBJ1-2,NA,TGTGCCAGCAGTGAAAAGGGACAGGGGGCGGTGTATGGCTACACCTTC,CASSEKGQGAVYGYTF
NA,TRBV5-4,TRBJ1-2,once,TGTGCCAGCGCAACTTTCGTACCAGGGACCTATGGCTACACCTTC,CASATFVPGTYGYTF
NA,TRBV27,TRBJ1-2,NA,TGTGCCAGCAGTTTTGGAAAGACATCGAGCTACACCTTC,CASSFGKTSSYTF
TRBD2,TRBV27,TRBJ2-7,NA,TGTGCCAGCAGCCCTCAGGGACTAGCGGGCTTCGAGCAGTACTTC,CASSPQGLAGFEQYF
NA,TRBV15,TRBJ2-7,NA,TGTGCCACCAGCAGAGCGGCAGCCTACGAGCAGTACTTC,CATSRAAAYEQYF
NA,TRBV27,TRBJ1-2,few,TGTGCCAGCAGCACCGACAGATTCAGAGTTGGCTACACCTTC,CASSTDRFRVGYTF
TRBD2,TRBV9,TRBJ2-1,few,TGTGCCAGCAGCGTGGCGGGACTAGACTACAATGAGCAGTTCTTC,CASSVAGLDYNEQFF
NA,TRBV10-3,TRBJ2-6,once,TGTGCCATCAGTGAACTAGGGGACTCTGGGGCCAACGTCCTGACTTTC,CAISELGDSGANVLTF
NA,TRBV18,TRBJ1-5,NA,TGTGCCAGCTCACCTGGAGACAGTGCATGGCCCCAGCATTTT,CASSPGDSAWPQHF
NA,TRBV5-6,TRBJ1-5,NA,TGTGCCAGCAGCCGCAATCAGCCCCAGCATTTT,CASSRNQPQHF
TRBD2,TRBV6-1,TRBJ2-3,few,TGTGCCAGCACCTCCGGGGGGTATTCAGATACGCAGTATTTT,CASTSGGYSDTQYF
NA,TRBV18,TRBJ2-7,NA,TGTGCCAGCTCACCGGCCGGCTACGAGCAGTACTTC,CASSPAGYEQYF
TRBD1,TRBV27,TRBJ2-7,NA,TGTGCCAGCAGTGCCTGGACAGGGGGGAACGAGCAGTACTTC,CASSAWTGGNEQYF
TRBD2,TRBV29-1,TRBJ2-1,NA,TGCAGCGTCCTCGGACTAGCGGGAGGGCCGAATGAGCAGTTCTTC,CSVLGLAGGPNEQFF
TRBD2,TRBV9,TRBJ2-1,NA,TGTGCCAGCAGCATGACTAGCCTATCGTACAATGAGCAGTTCTTC,CASSMTSLSYNEQFF
NA,TRBV19,TRBJ1-2,NA,TGTGCCAGTAGTATAGATCCCGGGGATACGATCTATGGCTACACCTTC,CASSIDPGDTIYGYTF
NA,TRBV6-5,TRBJ2-7,NA,TGTGCCAGCAGTTACTCGATTGGCAGGGAGGACTACGAGCAGTACTTC,CASSYSIGREDYEQYF
NA,TRBV6-6,TRBJ2-7,NA,TGTGCCAGCAGTTACTCGGGTGACGAGCAGTACTTC,CASSYSGDEQYF
NA,TRBV19,TRBJ2-5,NA,TGTGCCAGTAGTGGGGCAGGTTTACAAGAGACCCAGTACTTC,CASSGAGLQETQYF
TRBD2,TRBV28,TRBJ2-1,few,TGTGCCAGCAGAGTAGCGGGAGGTTACAATGAGCAGTTCTTC,CASRVAGGYNEQFF
TRBD1,TRBV4-3,TRBJ2-1,few,TGCGCCAGCAGCCCGGGGACAGTCTACGAGAATGAGCAGTTCTTC,CASSPGTVYENEQFF
NA,TRBV30,TRBJ1-1,NA,TGTGCCTGGAGTGTACATTCAGGGACGGAGGCTTTCTTT,CAWSVHSGTEAFF
TRBD1,TRBV27,TRBJ2-7,medium-sized,TGTGCCAGCAGTCCCGCGGGACAGGGAGGCTACGAGCAGTACTTC,CASSPAGQGGYEQYF
TRBD1,TRBV28,TRBJ2-7,NA,TGTGCCAGCAGAGCAGGGGGCTCGGCTCGCGAGCAGTACTTC,CASRAGGSAREQYF
NA,TRBV6-5,TRBJ1-2,NA,TGTGCCAGCAGTTACCGAGGACAGTCCGGCTATGGCTACACCTTC,CASSYRGQSGYGYTF
NA,TRBV5-1,TRBJ2-7,NA,TGCGCCAGCAGCTTGGGCGGCTCCGGGAATGAGCAGTACTTC,CASSLGGSGNEQYF
NA,TRBV4-1,TRBJ1-1,NA,TGCGCCAGCAGCCAACAAATGAACACTGAAGCTTTCTTT,CASSQQMNTEAFF
NA,TRBV10-1,TRBJ2-7,once,TGCGCCAGCAGTGTCGGCAGCTACTACGAGCAGTACTTC,CASSVGSYYEQYF
TRBD1,TRBV4-3,TRBJ1-5,NA,TGCGCCAGCAGCCAAGATGTGACAGGGGCCGCCTCCGTCAATCAGCCCCAGCATTTT,CASSQDVTGAASVNQPQHF
TRBD2,TRBV5-1,TRBJ2-2,NA,TGCGCCAGCAGCGACGGGACTAGCCTTGGCACCGGGGAGCTGTTTTTT,CASSDGTSLGTGELFF
NA,TRBV7-9,TRBJ2-1,medium-sized,TGTGCCAGCAGGACCCTGGACGACAATGAGCAGTTCTTC,CASRTLDDNEQFF
NA,TRBV27,TRBJ1-1,NA,TGTGCCAGCTCTTCAGGGTTGGTGAACACTGAAGCTTTCTTT,CASSSGLVNTEAFF
TRBD1,TRBV19,TRBJ1-5,NA,TGTGCCAGTAGTTGGACAGGGGGATCAAGGCAGCCCCAGCATTTT,CASSWTGGSRQPQHF
NA,TRBV11-2,TRBJ2-7,NA,TGTGCCAGCAGCTTAGAAGGGGGGACAGCCTACGAGCAGTACTTC,CASSLEGGTAYEQYF
NA,TRBV7-8,TRBJ2-7,once,TGTGCCAGCAGCTCCCCGGAAAGCTTCTACGAGCAGTACTTC,CASSSPESFYEQYF
TRBD1,TRBV7-8,TRBJ2-5,NA,TGTGCCAGCAGCTGGCCCGACAGGGGTGGCTTCGGAAGAGAGACCCAGTACTTC,CASSWPDRGGFGRETQYF